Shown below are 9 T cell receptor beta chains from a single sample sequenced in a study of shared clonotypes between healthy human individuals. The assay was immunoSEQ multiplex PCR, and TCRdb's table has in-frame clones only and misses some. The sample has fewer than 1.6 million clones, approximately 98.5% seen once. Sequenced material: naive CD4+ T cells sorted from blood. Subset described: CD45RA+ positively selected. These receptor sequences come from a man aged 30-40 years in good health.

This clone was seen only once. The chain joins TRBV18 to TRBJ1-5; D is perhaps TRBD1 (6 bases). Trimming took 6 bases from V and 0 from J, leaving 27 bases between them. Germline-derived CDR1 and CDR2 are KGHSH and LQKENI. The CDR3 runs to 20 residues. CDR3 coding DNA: TGTGCCAGCTCGGCGAGGGGGGGCTTTAGGACATACGTTAGCAATCAGCCCCAGCATTTT. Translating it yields CASSARGGFRTYVSNQPQHF.

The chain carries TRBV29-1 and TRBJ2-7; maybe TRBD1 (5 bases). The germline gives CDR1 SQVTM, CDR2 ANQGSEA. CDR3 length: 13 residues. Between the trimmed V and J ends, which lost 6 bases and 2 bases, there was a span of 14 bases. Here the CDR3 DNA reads TGCAGCGTCAACGACAGAACCACCTACGAGCAGTACTTC. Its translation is CSVNDRTTYEQYF.

CDR3 loop: CSEVVGETQYF. Here the CDR3 DNA reads TGCAGCGAAGTGGTGGGGGAGACCCAGTACTTC. The chain is built from TRBV20-1 and TRBJ2-5; the D is unclear. CDR3 length equals 11 residues. Germline V CDR1 and CDR2: DFQATT, SNEGSKA (reference sequence).

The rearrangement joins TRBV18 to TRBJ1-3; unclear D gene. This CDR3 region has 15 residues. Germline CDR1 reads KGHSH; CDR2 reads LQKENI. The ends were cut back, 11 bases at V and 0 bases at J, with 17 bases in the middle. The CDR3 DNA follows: TGTGCCTCGACCCCCAAGGCCTCCTCTGGAAACACCATATATTTT. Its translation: CASTPKASSGNTIYF.

CDR3 residues: CASSLAGRFYNEQFF. DNA for the CDR3: TGTGCCAGCAGCTTGGCCGGACGGTTCTACAATGAGCAGTTCTTC. V usage is TRBV5-7 and J usage is TRBJ2-1; D is uncertain. TRBV5-7 is reported as an ORF; its role is uncertain. The V and J ends lost 0 bases and 3 bases respectively, with 10 bases between them. This CDR3 region has 15 residues.

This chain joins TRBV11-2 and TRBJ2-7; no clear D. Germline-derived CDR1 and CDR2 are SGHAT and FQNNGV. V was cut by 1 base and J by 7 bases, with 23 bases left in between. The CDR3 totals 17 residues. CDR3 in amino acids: CASSLVATPTLLGEQYF. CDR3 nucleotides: TGTGCCAGCAGCTTAGTTGCGACACCAACCCTTCTAGGGGAGCAGTACTTC.

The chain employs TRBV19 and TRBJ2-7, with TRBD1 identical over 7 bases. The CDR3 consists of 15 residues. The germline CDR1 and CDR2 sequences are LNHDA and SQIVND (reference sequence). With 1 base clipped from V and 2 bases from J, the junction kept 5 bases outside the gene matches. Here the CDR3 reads CASSIVGTETYEQYF. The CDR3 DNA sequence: TGTGCCAGTAGTATAGTGGGGACAGAGACCTACGAGCAGTACTTC.

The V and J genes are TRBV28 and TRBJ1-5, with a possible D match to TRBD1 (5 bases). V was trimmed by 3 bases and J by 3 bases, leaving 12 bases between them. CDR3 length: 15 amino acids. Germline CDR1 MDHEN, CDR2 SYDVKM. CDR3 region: CASSLWQGNNQPQHF. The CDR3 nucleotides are TGTGCCAGCAGTTTGTGGCAGGGCAACAATCAGCCCCAGCATTTT.

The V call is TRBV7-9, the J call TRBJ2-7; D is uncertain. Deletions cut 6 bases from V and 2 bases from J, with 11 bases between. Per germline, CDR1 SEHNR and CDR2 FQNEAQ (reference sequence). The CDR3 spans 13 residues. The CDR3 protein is CASSILLTYEQYF. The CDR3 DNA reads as TGTGCCAGCAGTATACTACTAACCTACGAGCAGTACTTC.